The T cell receptor beta chain under discussion was sequenced for a study of CD8 T cells in ankylosing spondylitis (dated by TCRdb to about 2017). A note on the overall study: The study profiled T cell receptor beta repertoires in healthy donors and ankylosing spondylitis patients to find disease-linked TCR variants. In total, the full study cohort was made up of about 110 healthy donors and 20 to 25 ankylosing spondylitis patients. Samples of peripheral blood were taken, and for ankylosing spondylitis patients, synovial fluid was collected as well.

Sequencing was performed on an Illumina HiSeq 2500. Quantitative 5'-RACE with molecular barcodes was used to prepare TCR beta libraries. In the source study's methods: Disease-linked TCR variants were identified with a new computational method built on a probabilistic model of VDJ rearrangement. TCRdb took the public reads, trimmed them with fastp at Q25, ran MiXCR for clone calling and kept in-frame beta chains. Rows are unified per CDR3 protein, each entry keeping the most common DNA and genes. What appears here as the V and J calls and clone size reflects TCRdb's work, not the paper's. The sample includes fewer than 400,000 distinct CDR3 sequences, with about 14% observed a single time. The ten largest clones add up to approximately 1% of the sample. Of note for this clonotype: Its antigen has not been determined. No much larger clone is present one base from it, and per-base qualities are unavailable.

Overall study outcomes, separate from this receptor: Some TCR beta motif variants had previously been reported in synovial fluid and blood of reactive arthritis patients, which suggested common disease-initiation mechanisms. The disease-linked clones were reported as significantly enriched in matched synovial fluid samples from ankylosing spondylitis patients. The disease-linked clones showed a CD8+ phenotype and occurred at relatively low frequencies in peripheral blood. A TCR beta motif of eight highly homologous amino acid variants appeared characteristic of blood from ankylosing spondylitis patients.

Counted from cysteine to phenylalanine, this CDR3 has 12 amino acids. Only the CDR3 part of the read is kept: 36 bases, read in frame from the first base. V ends up 6 bases short and J 13 bases short, with an unmatched junction base count of 7. The germline V gene yields MNHEY for CDR1 and SVGAGI for CDR2. The rearrangement joined TRBV6-5 to TRBJ2-3; 10 junctional bases match TRBD1. The sample comprised blood, either unsorted or a sorted T cell fraction (not recorded which). This receptor was obtained from a male donor with ankylosing spondylitis or in good health (not recorded which). The CDR3 corresponds to CASRDPGTGEYF. The DNA sequence is TGTGCCAGCAGAGACCCCGGGACAGGGGAGTATTTT.